This TCR beta chain is from a study of T-cell reconstitution after alpha-beta-depleted transplantation in children (dated by TCRdb to 2016 to 2017). Study-level background: Using TCR repertoire profiling, the study quantitatively followed how T-cell immune reconstitution unfolded in children after TCRalphabeta/CD19-depleted allogeneic hematopoietic cell transplantation.

Library construction relied on PCR. TCRdb shows the sequencer as Illumina HiSeq 2500. To normalize quantification of the TCRbeta repertoire, the TCR libraries were built with molecular barcoding that relied on unique molecular identifiers. TCRdb handled the public reads itself, with Q25 trimming in fastp and clone calling in MiXCR, and kept productive beta chains. Rows with one shared CDR3 protein collapse into an entry with the most common genes and DNA. The sample table lists a few hundred thousand distinct CDR3 sequences, over 20% of them with a count of one. The ten largest clones capture 3.8% of the sample. From cysteine to phenylalanine, the CDR3 is 16 amino acids long. Here the CDR3 DNA is all that survives: 48 bases in frame from base 1. As encoded in the germline V gene, CDR1 is MGHRA while CDR2 is YSYEKL. Cut back by 3 bases and 2 bases, the V and J ends lie 17 bases apart. This clonotype was observed a handful of times. Its antigen is unknown. No much larger clone is present one base from it, and per-base qualities are unavailable.

This receptor was identified in a human donor who donated a stem cell graft to a child with acute myeloid leukemia. The chain is assembled from TRBV4-1 and TRBJ2-7; the D region may be TRBD1 or TRBD2, each matching 5 bases equally. This specimen consisted of PBMCs from the stem cell graft donor, obtained from the stem cell graft. This receptor has the CDR3 CASSQFPGRLAYEQYF. The bases read TGCGCCAGCAGCCAGTTCCCGGGACGGCTAGCCTACGAGCAGTACTTC.